These 25 T cell receptor beta chains share one sample of origin, sequenced in a study of post-analysis software for immune sequencing data. Study-wide results and caveats: Roughly five TRBV segments appeared more often in patients than in controls, and TRBV5-6, TRBV5-1 and TRBV20-1 were among these.

These receptors lack a known antigen. The authors incorporated unique molecular identifiers into the TCR beta cDNA libraries. TCRdb called the PCR reads again in MiXCR, with one record for every CDR3 protein. The sample has 350,000 to 500,000 distinct CDR3 sequences; over 30% are singletons. Input material: blood. These receptors came from a girl aged 2-10 years with multiple sclerosis.

The CDR3 coding sequence is TGCGCCAGCAGCTACAGGCTTTTTAATGAAAAACTGTTTTTT. The encoded protein is CASSYRLFNEKLFF. This sequence joins TRBV5-1 and TRBJ1-4, with TRBD1 as a possible D gene (5 bases). CDR3 size: 14 residues. Germline V CDR1 and CDR2: SGHRS, YFSETQ. The V gene lost 3 bases and the J gene lost 4 bases, with 10 bases spanning the gap.

The chain combines TRBV18 with TRBJ2-7; no firm D call. Germline lookup yields CDR1 KGHSH and CDR2 LQKENI. V dropped 6 bases and J dropped 2 bases, with 14 bases sitting between them. This CDR3 spans 14 amino acids. The CDR3 protein is CASSPAQPTYEQYF. CDR3 coding DNA: TGTGCCAGCTCCCCCGCCCAACCGACCTACGAGCAGTACTTC.

The gene calls are TRBV7-9 and TRBJ2-5; D gene uncertain. CDR3 length: 14 residues. Trimming cost V 0 bases and J 11 bases, with 16 bases left between them. CDR1 SEHNR and CDR2 FQNEAQ come from the germline V gene (reference sequence). CDR3 amino acids: CASSLALTHNEQYF. In nucleotides, the CDR3 is TGTGCCAGCAGCTTAGCACTAACCCACAATGAGCAGTACTTC.

The V call is TRBV20-1, the J call TRBJ1-2; D call uncertain. This CDR3 has 11 amino acids. CDR1 is DFQATT, CDR2 SNEGSKA, per germline (reference sequence). Between the trimmed V and J ends, which lost 4 bases and 9 bases, there was a span of 12 bases. CDR3 protein: CSAIDTESYTF. The CDR3 nucleotides read TGCAGTGCTATAGACACGGAGAGCTACACCTTC.

The chain has TRBV6-5 and TRBJ2-3; 12 nucleotides line up with TRBD2. Trimming at V came to 6 bases and at J to 1 base, leaving 5 bases not matched to a gene. Germline V gives CDR1 MNHEY, CDR2 SVGAGI. The CDR3 spans 16 residues. For the CDR3, the DNA is TGTGCCAGCAGCCAGACTAGCGGGGGCGGCACAGATACGCAGTATTTT. Encoded protein: CASSQTSGGGTDTQYF.

V usage is TRBV19 and J usage is TRBJ2-5; the match to TRBD1 covers 11 bases. The closer fit of TRBJ2-7 to the DNA end suggests the J call may be wrong. This CDR3 has 15 amino acids. Per the germline V gene, CDR1 is LNHDA and CDR2 is SQIVND (reference sequence). The CDR3 DNA follows: TGTGCCAGTAGTCCCGGGACAGGGGGTAACTACGAGCAGTACTTC. Translated, it gives CASSPGTGGNYEQYF.

The chain carries TRBV20-1 and TRBJ2-7, with TRBD2 as a possible D gene (6 bases). Germline CDR1 DFQATT, CDR2 SNEGSKA (reference sequence). V dropped 5 bases and J dropped 2 bases, with 13 bases sitting between them. This CDR3 is built from 13 residues. CDR3 in amino acids: CSAAVPGAYEQYF. CDR3 in DNA: TGCAGTGCTGCGGTCCCGGGGGCCTACGAGCAGTACTTC.

This clonotype was counted a few times. V is TRBV7-2 and J is TRBJ2-1, with 11 bases that match TRBD2. Germline V lookup: CDR1 SGHTA, CDR2 FQGNSA. CDR3 length: 15 residues. V trimming: 5 bases; J trimming: 15 bases; junction bases outside the gene matches: 15. CDR3 loop: CASSEGGLAAYKRFF. The CDR3 region has the DNA TGTGCCAGCAGCGAGGGGGGACTAGCGGCCTATAAGCGGTTCTTC. Based on the CDR3 plus reference TRBV7-2 and TRBJ2-1, the full variable domain is GAGVSQSPSNKVTEKGKDVELRCDPISGHTALYWYRQSLGQGLEFLIYFQGNSAPDKSGLPSDRFSAERTGGSVSTLTIQRTQQEDSAVYLCASSEGGLAAYKRFFGPGTRLTVL.

This clonotype was found once. An end of the junction differs from the germline gene, which may be a read error. This sequence joins TRBV7-8 and TRBJ2-3, with D unclear. The germline V gene has CDR1 SGHVS and CDR2 FQNEAQ. There are 16 residues in the CDR3. The CDR3 reads CACSSVGYRSTDTQYF. The CDR3 DNA follows: TGTGCCTGCAGCTCAGTCGGTTACCGAAGCACAGATACGCAGTATTTT.

Comments on this clonotype: A read error may account for a junction end that differs from germline. The gene calls are TRBV28 and TRBJ2-7; no clear D gene. In germline, CDR1 is MDHEN, CDR2 SYDVKM. This CDR3 is 15 amino acids long. As DNA, the CDR3 is TGTGCCAGCAACCTACCGAGCCCATTCTCCAACGAGCAGTACTTC. This encodes CASNLPSPFSNEQYF.

The chain is built from TRBV6-5 and TRBJ2-7, with a possible D match to TRBD2 (5 bases). CDR3 length: 15 amino acids. Germline V gene sequence: CDR1 MNHEY, CDR2 SVGAGI. The V end was cut by 0 bases, the J end by 3 bases, with 12 bases between. CDR3 loop: CASSYSKLGIYEQYF. CDR3 sequence (DNA): TGTGCCAGCAGTTACTCGAAACTAGGGATCTACGAGCAGTACTTC.

This clonotype was recorded once. The chain uses TRBV5-1 and TRBJ2-6; D gene unclear. Trimming left V 2 bases short and J 0 bases short, with 6 bases between. Germline assignment: CDR1 SGHRS and CDR2 YFSETQ. This CDR3 comprises 15 residues. CDR3 sequence: CASSFEFSGANVLTF. CDR3 sequence (DNA): TGCGCCAGCAGCTTTGAGTTCTCTGGGGCCAACGTCCTGACTTTC.

This clonotype appeared many times. The chain links TRBV7-3 to TRBJ2-3; 7 positions agree with TRBD1. The germline gives CDR1 SGHTA, CDR2 FQGTGA. V dropped 6 bases and J dropped 3; count of bases not matched to a gene: 6. The CDR3 is 14 residues long. CDR3 bases: TGTGCCAGCAGGCCTGACAGGGCGACAGATACGCAGTATTTT. Residues: CASRPDRATDTQYF.

Comments on this clonotype: The junction differs from germline at one of its ends, possibly a read error. V is TRBV10-3 and J is TRBJ2-7; no clear D gene. The CDR3 is 14 amino acids. The germline V gene encodes CDR1 ENHRY and CDR2 SYGVKD. The CDR3 nucleotides read TGTGCCATCGGTGAGACCGCCAGGACCTACGAGCAGTACTTC. Protein: CAIGETARTYEQYF.

The chain is built from TRBV4-1 and TRBJ2-5; D may be TRBD1 or TRBD2 (5 bases each). CDR3 length: 15 residues. V lost 4 bases to trimming and J lost 0 bases, with 12 bases between them. Germline CDR1 MGHRA, CDR2 YSYEKL. The CDR3 loop reads CASSPGPGNQETQYF. CDR3 nucleotide sequence: TGCGCCAGCAGCCCAGGGCCGGGGAACCAAGAGACCCAGTACTTC.

The chain links TRBV7-9 to TRBJ1-1; D is unclear. CDR3 length: 12 amino acids. Looked up from germline, CDR1 is SEHNR and CDR2 is FQNEAQ (reference sequence). Trimming took 0 bases from V and 6 from J, leaving 5 bases between them. CDR3 protein: CASSLAGPEAFF. CDR3 nucleotide sequence: TGTGCCAGCAGCTTAGCCGGTCCTGAAGCTTTCTTT.

The chain employs TRBV6-6 and TRBJ2-5, with 10 bases that match TRBD2. Germline lookup yields CDR1 MNHNY and CDR2 SVGAGI (reference sequence). The junction had 5 bases not matched to a gene; V was cut back by 8 bases and J by 2 bases. CDR3 length equals 14 residues. Written as DNA, the CDR3 is TGTGCCAGCTGCACTAGCGGGATACAAGAGACCCAGTACTTC. Amino acid sequence: CASCTSGIQETQYF.

The CDR3 protein is CASSGRQATSSYEQYF. The CDR3, as DNA: TGTGCCAGCAGCGGCAGACAGGCCACCAGCTCCTACGAGCAGTACTTC. The genes are TRBV7-2 and TRBJ2-7, with a weak D call TRBD1 (6 bases). V gave up 5 bases and J gave up 0 bases, with 17 bases separating them. Germline values: CDR1 SGHTA, CDR2 FQGNSA. The CDR3 is made up of 16 amino acids. The variable domain in full, with the rest retrieved from reference TRBV7-2 and TRBJ2-7, is GAGVSQSPSNKVTEKGKDVELRCDPISGHTALYWYRQSLGQGLEFLIYFQGNSAPDKSGLPSDRFSAERTGGSVSTLTIQRTQQEDSAVYLCASSGRQATSSYEQYFGPGTRLTVT.

V and J are TRBV29-1 and TRBJ2-2; maybe TRBD2 (5 bases). CDR1 and CDR2 (germline): SQVTM, ANQGSEA. Between the trimmed V and J ends, which lost 6 bases and 3 bases, there was a span of 11 bases. The CDR3 is 13 residues long. CDR3 bases: TGCAGCGTCCACGGGGTCGACACCGGGGAGCTGTTTTTT. Protein product: CSVHGVDTGELFF.

The sample holds one count of this clonotype. The rearrangement joins TRBV5-8 to TRBJ2-7; 8 nucleotides agree with TRBD1. The CDR3 runs to 15 residues. The germline gives CDR1 SGHTS, CDR2 YDEGEE. V shed 8 bases, J shed 2 bases, and the junction held 12 bases outside the gene matches. The CDR3 sequence is CASYSGTGGPYEQYF. CDR3 bases: TGTGCCAGTTACTCCGGGACAGGTGGGCCCTACGAGCAGTACTTC.

This clonotype turned up a few times. The CDR3 bases are TGTGCCAGCATGGGGCTTAGGAATGAGCAGTTCTTC. It encodes CASMGLRNEQFF. This sequence joins TRBV7-2 and TRBJ2-1; D is possibly TRBD1 (5 bases). Deletions cut 7 bases from V and 7 bases from J, with 11 bases between. This CDR3 contains 12 residues. The V gene's germline CDR1 is SGHTA and CDR2 FQGNSA.

V usage is TRBV29-1 and J usage is TRBJ2-7; 8 nucleotides agree with TRBD2. The J segment lost 7 bases and the V segment lost 0 bases, leaving 23 bases of the junction unmatched. The CDR3 loop spans 19 amino acids. Germline CDR1 is SQVTM and CDR2 is ANQGSEA. The CDR3 protein is CSVEDPGGLAGPVDNEQYF. CDR3 DNA: TGCAGCGTTGAAGATCCCGGGGGGCTAGCGGGTCCTGTGGACAATGAGCAGTACTTC.

The chain couples TRBV27 to TRBJ2-2, with a weak D call TRBD2 (6 bases). Germline V gene lookup returns CDR1 MNHEY and CDR2 SMNVEV (reference sequence). V lost 6 bases and J 5 bases, leaving 16 bases between the germline ends. The CDR3 is 15 amino acids. The CDR3: CASSPAWGGTGELFF. CDR3 sequence (DNA): TGTGCCAGCAGCCCTGCATGGGGAGGAACCGGGGAGCTGTTTTTT.

This clonotype occurred a few times. J is TRBJ2-5 and V is TRBV12-3 or TRBV12-4; TRBD2 might be the D (5 bases). CDR3 size: 14 residues. Trimming took 5 bases from V and 2 from J, leaving 12 bases between them. CDR3 sequence (DNA): TGTGCCAGCAGTCAGAACGGGGTGCAAGAGACCCAGTACTTC. Translation: CASSQNGVQETQYF.

J is TRBJ2-7 and V is TRBV28; 8 positions agree with TRBD1. The CDR3 is made up of 15 amino acids. V trimming: 6 bases; J trimming: 3 bases; junction bases outside the gene matches: 10. Germline CDR1 and CDR2: MDHEN and SYDVKM. The CDR3 DNA is TGTGCCAGCAGACCGGACAGGGCGAGGCTCTACGAGCAGTACTTC. It codes for CASRPDRARLYEQYF.